Given below is one T cell receptor (beta chain) in context. The data were taken from a study of blood T cell repertoires in COVID-19. Study in general: Samples taken during acute and convalescent COVID-19 were collected in the United States, Italy and Spain. Sources were T cells, B-cell-depleted T cells, or PBMCs; the material itself was cDNA or gDNA.

In the source study's methods: Estimation of nucleated cell counts was performed using reference gene primer amplification. Clones were sequenced by immunoSEQ multiplex PCR, and TCRdb holds only the in-frame ones, with some missing. V, J and clone size are taken as reported in that table, and D and trimming were inferred from the DNA itself. In the table there are about 87,000 clones, about 79% of which are singletons. The TCR sequence derives from a woman between 45 and 60 years old with acute or convalescent COVID-19. Input material: peripheral blood.

This chain's CDR3 is CASRDTGAGNTIYF. CDR3 coding DNA: TGTGCCAGCAGGGACACGGGGGCTGGAAACACCATATATTTT. The chain is built from TRBV3-1 (or the pseudogene TRBV3-2) and TRBJ1-3; TRBD1 is a possible D gene (5 bases). Trimming shortened V by 6 bases and J by 2 bases, and 11 bases separated the two germline ends. CDR3 length equals 14 residues. Germline values: CDR1 LGHDT, CDR2 YNNKEL (reference sequence).